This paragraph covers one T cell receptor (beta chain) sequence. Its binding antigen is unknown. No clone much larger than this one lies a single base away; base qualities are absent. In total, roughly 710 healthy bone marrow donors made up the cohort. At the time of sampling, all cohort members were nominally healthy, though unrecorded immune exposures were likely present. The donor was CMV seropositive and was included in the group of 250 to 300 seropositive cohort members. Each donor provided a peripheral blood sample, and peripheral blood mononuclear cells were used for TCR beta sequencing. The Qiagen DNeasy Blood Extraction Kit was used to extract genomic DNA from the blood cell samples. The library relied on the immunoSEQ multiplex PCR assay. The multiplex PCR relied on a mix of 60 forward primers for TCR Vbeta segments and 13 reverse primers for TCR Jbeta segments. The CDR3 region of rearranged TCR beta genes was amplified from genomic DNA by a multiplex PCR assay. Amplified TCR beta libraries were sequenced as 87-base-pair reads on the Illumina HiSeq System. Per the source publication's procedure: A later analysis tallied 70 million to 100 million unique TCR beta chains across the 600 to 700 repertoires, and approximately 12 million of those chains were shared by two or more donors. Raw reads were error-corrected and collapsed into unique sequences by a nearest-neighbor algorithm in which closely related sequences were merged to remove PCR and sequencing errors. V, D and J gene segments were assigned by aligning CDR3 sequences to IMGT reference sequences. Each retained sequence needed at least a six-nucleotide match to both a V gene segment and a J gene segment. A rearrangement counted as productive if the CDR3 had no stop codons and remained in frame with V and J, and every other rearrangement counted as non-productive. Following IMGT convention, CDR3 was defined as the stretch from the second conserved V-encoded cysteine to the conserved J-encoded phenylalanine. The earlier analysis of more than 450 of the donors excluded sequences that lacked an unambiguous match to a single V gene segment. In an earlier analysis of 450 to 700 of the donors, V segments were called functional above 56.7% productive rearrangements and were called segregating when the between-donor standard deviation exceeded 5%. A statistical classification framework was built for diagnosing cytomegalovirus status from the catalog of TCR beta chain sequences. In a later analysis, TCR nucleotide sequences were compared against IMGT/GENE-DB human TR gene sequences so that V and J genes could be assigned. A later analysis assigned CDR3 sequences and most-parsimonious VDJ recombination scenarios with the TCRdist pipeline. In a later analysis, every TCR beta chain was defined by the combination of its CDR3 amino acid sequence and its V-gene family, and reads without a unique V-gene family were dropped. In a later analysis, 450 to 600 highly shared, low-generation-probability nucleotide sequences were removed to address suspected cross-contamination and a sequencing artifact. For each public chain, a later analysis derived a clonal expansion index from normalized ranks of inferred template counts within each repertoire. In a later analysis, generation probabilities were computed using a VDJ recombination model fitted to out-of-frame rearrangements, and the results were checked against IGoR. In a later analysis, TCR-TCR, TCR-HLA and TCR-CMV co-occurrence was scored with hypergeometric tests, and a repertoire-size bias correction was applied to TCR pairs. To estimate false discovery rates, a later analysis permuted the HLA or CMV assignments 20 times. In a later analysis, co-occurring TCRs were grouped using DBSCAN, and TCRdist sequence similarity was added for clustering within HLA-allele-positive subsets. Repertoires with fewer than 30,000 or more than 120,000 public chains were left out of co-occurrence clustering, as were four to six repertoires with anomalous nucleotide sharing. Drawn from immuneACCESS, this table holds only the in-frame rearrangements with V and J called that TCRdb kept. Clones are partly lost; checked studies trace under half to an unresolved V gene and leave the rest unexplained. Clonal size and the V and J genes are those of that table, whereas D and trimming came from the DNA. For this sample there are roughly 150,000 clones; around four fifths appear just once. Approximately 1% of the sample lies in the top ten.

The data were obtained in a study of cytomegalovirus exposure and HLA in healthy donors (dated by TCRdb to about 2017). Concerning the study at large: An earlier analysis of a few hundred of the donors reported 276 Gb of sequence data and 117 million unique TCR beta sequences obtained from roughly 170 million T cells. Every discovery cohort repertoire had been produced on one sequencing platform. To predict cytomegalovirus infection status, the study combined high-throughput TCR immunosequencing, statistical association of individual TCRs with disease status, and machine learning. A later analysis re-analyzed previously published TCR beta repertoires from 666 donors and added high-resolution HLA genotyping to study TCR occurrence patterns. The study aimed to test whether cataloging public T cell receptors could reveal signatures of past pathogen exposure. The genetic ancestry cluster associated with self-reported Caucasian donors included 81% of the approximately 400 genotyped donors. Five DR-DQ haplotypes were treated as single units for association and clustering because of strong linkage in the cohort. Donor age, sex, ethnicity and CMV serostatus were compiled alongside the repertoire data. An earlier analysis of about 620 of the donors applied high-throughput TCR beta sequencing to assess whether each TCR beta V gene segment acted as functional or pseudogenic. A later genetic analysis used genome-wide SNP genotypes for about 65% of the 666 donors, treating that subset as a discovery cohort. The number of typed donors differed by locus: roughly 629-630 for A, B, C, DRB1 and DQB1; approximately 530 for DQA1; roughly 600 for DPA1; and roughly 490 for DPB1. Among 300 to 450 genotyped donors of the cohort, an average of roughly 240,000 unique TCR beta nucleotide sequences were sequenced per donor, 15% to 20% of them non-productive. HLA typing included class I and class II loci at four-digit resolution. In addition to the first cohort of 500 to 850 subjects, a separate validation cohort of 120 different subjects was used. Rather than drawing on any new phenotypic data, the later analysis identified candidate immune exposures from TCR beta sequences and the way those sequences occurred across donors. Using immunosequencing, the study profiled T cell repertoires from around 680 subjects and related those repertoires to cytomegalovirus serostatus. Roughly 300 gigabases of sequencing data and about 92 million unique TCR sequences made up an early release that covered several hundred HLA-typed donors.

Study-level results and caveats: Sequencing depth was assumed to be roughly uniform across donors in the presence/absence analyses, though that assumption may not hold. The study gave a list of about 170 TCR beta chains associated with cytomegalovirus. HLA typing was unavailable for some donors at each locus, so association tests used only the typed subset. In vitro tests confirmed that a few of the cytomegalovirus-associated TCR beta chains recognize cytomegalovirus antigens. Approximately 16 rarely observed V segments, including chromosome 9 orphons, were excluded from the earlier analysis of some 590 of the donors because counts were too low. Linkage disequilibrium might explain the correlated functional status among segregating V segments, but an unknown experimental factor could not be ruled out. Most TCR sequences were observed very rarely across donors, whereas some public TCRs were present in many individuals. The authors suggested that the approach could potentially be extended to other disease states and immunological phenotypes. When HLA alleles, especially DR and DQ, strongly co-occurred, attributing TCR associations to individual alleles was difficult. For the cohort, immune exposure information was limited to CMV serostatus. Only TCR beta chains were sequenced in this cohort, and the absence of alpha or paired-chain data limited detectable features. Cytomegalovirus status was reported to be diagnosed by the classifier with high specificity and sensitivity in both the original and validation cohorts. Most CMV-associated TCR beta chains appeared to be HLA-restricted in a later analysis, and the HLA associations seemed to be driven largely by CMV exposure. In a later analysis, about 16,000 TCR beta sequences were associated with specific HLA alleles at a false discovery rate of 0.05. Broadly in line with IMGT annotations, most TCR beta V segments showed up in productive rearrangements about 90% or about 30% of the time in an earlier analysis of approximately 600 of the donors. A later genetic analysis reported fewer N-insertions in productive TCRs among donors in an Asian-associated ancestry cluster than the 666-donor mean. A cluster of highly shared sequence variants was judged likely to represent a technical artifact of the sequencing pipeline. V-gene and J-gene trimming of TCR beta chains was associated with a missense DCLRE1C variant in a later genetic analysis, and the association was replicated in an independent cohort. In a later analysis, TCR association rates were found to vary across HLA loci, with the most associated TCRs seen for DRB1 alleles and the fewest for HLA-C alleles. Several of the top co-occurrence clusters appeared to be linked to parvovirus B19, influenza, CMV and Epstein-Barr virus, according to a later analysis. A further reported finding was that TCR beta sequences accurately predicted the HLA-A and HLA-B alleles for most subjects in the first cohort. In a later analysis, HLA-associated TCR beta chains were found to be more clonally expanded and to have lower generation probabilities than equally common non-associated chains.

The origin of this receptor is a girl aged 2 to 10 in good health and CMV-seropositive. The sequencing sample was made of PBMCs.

The nucleotides read TGTGCCAGCAGTCTCCCAGGGGCAAATGAGCAGTTCTTC. It translates as CASSLPGANEQFF. The chain couples TRBV27 to TRBJ2-1; a tentative D match to TRBD1 spans 6 bases. CDR1 and CDR2 are read off the germline V gene (reference sequence) as MNHEY and SMNVEV. V is cut by 5 bases and J by 7 bases, and the space between the germline ends is 12 bases. The CDR3 measures 13 amino acids from cysteine to phenylalanine. The retained sequence is limited to the CDR3, 39 bases, with the frame set at the first base.